The subject of this entry is one TCR beta chain. The antigen remains unidentified. This specimen belongs to a study of T cell repertoires in cytomegalovirus infection. Study observations and caveats: Cumulative public TCR beta family frequency identified carriers of CMV plus the relevant HLA.

MiXCR was run by TCRdb on the reads, yielding one entry per CDR3 protein. Found here are around 800,000 distinct CDR3 sequences, 30% to 35% of them singletons; the top ten hold roughly 12%. The TCR originated in a human donor in good health (CMV status not recorded). Some clones in this sample may be carry-over from other donors' samples. Sequences were derived from cultured CD8+ T cells from PBMCs, sampled from culture after CMV antigen stimulation.

CDR3: CASSLTAAEVAGTEAFF. DNA for the CDR3: TGCGCCAGCAGCTTAACAGCGGCTGAGGTTGCGGGCACTGAAGCTTTCTTT. The J gene is TRBJ1-1, the V gene TRBV5-1; D remains unclear. The V gene's germline CDR1 is SGHRS and CDR2 YFSETQ. The CDR3 is made up of 17 amino acids. V dropped 2 bases and J dropped 4 bases, with 21 bases sitting between them.